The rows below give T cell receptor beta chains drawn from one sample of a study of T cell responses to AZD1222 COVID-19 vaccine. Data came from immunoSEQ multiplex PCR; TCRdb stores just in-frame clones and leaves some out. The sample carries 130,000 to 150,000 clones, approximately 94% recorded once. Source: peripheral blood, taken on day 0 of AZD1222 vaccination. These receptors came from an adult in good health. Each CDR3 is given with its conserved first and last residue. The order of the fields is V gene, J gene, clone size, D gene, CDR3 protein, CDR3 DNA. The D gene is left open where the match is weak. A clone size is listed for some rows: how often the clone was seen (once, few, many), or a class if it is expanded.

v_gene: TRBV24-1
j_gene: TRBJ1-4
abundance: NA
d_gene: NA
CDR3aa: CATSVGPPNEKLFF
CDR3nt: TGTGCCACCAGTGTTGGGCCACCAAATGAAAAACTGTTTTTT

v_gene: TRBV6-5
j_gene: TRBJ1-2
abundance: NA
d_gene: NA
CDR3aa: CASISPGFSGYTF
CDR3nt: TGTGCCAGCATATCTCCGGGGTTCTCTGGCTACACCTTC

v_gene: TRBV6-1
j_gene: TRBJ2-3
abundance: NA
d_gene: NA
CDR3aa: CASMAASTDTQYF
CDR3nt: TGTGCCAGCATGGCAGCCAGCACAGATACGCAGTATTTT

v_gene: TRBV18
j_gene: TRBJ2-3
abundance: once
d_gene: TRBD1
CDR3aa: CASSLDRASTDTQYF
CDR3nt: TGTGCCAGCTCCCTCGACAGGGCGAGCACAGATACGCAGTATTTT

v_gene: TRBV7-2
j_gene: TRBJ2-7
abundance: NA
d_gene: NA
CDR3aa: CASSHARRTVAREQYF
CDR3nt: TGTGCCAGCAGTCACGCCCGGCGGACGGTGGCTCGGGAGCAGTACTTC

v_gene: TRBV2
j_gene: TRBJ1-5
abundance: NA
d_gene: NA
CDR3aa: CASSTDGNQPQHF
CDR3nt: TGTGCCAGCAGCACAGACGGCAATCAGCCCCAGCATTTT

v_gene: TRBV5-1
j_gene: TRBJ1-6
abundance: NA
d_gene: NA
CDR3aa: CASRETGTRTSPLHF
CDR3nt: TGCGCCAGCAGAGAAACCGGGACCAGGACTTCACCCCTCCACTTT

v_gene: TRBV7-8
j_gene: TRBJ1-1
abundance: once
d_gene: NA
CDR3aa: CASSSREGTEAFF
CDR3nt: TGTGCCAGCAGCTCGAGAGAGGGCACTGAAGCTTTCTTT

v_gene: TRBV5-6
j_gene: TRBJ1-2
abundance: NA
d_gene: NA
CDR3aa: CASSLAQYGYTF
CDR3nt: TGTGCCAGCAGCTTGGCCCAGTATGGCTACACCTTC

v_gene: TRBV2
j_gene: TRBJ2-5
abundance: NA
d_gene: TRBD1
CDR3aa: CASSGGQGAWETQYF
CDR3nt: TGTGCCAGCAGTGGAGGACAGGGGGCTTGGGAGACCCAGTACTTC

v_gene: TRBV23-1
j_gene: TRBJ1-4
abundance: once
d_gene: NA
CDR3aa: CASRSDSFNEKLFF
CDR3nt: TGCGCCAGCAGGTCGGACTCCTTTAATGAAAAACTGTTTTTT

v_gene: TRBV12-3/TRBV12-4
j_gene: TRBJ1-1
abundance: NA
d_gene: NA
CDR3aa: CASSPRASAEAFF
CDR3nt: TGTGCCAGCAGCCCCCGGGCTTCCGCTGAAGCTTTCTTT

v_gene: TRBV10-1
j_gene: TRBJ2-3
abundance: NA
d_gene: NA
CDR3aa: CASSGPRISSTDTQYF
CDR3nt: TGCGCCAGCAGTGGACCGAGAATCTCTAGCACAGATACGCAGTATTTT

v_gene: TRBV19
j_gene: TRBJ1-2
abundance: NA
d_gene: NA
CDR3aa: CASSHPWADRNYGYTF
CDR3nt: TGTGCCAGTAGTCACCCCTGGGCAGACCGTAACTATGGCTACACCTTC

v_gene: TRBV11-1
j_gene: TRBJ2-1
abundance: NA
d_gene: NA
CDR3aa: CASSLQGSSYNEQFF
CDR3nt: TGTGCCAGCAGCTTACAGGGAAGCTCCTACAATGAGCAGTTCTTC

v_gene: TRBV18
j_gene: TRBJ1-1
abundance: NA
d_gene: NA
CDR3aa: CASSKDGAGTNTEAFF
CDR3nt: TGTGCCAGCTCAAAGGACGGGGCCGGGACGAACACTGAAGCTTTCTTT

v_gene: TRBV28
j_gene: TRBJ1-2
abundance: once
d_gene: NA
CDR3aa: CASSLSDRPRRGYTF
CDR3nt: TGTGCCAGCAGTTTAAGCGACAGGCCCCGTAGGGGCTACACCTTC

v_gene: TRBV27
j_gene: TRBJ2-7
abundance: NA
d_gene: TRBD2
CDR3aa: CASRRDLGGSYEQYF
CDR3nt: TGTGCCAGCAGGCGGGACCTGGGAGGGTCCTACGAGCAGTACTTC

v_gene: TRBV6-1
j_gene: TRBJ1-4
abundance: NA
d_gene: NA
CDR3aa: CASSAPGRLATNEKLFF
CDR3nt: TGTGCCAGCAGTGCTCCGGGAAGACTAGCAACTAATGAAAAACTGTTTTTT

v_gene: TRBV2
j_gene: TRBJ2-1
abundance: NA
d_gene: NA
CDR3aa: CASSPDYSNEQFF
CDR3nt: TGTGCCAGCAGCCCAGACTACTCCAATGAGCAGTTCTTC